These T cell receptor beta chains were read from a single sample in a study of blood T cell repertoires in COVID-19. Some clones are missing from TCRdb's copy, which holds only in-frame ones; the method was immunoSEQ multiplex PCR. Among fewer than 250,000 clones listed, 70% to 90% were seen once. The sequencing input was peripheral blood. The receptors originated from a man younger than 40 with acute or convalescent COVID-19. The CDR3 runs from the conserved cysteine through the conserved F or W. A D gene is named only where the DNA matches it firmly. Clone size is given for some rows only: seen once, a few or many times, or a class if the clone is expanded.

CDR3aa | CDR3nt | len | v_gene | d_gene | abundance | j_gene
CASSQKRGDQETQYF | TGTGCCAGCAGTCAAAAGCGGGGGGACCAAGAGACCCAGTACTTC | 15 | TRBV27 | TRBD2 | NA | TRBJ2-5
CASSSRGQPQHF | TGTGCCAGCAGTTCAAGGGGACAGCCCCAGCATTTT | 12 | TRBV27 | NA | NA | TRBJ1-5
CASSRDSAYGYTF | TGTGCCAGCAGCCGGGACAGCGCCTATGGCTACACCTTC | 13 | TRBV14 | TRBD1 | NA | TRBJ1-2
CASRDRVGTEAFF | TGTGCCAGCCGTGACAGGGTGGGAACTGAAGCTTTCTTT | 13 | TRBV7-2 | TRBD1 | NA | TRBJ1-1
CASGLMKNTGELFF | TGTGCCAGCGGACTAATGAAGAACACCGGGGAGCTGTTTTTT | 14 | TRBV7-3 | NA | NA | TRBJ2-2
CASSPPARGSPLHF | TGTGCCAGCAGTCCCCCGGCCAGAGGTTCACCCCTCCACTTT | 14 | TRBV28 | NA | NA | TRBJ1-6
CTSFPRDRGYGYTF | TGCACCAGCTTCCCGCGGGACAGGGGCTATGGCTACACCTTC | 14 | TRBV1 | NA | NA | TRBJ1-2
CASSNQGASQPQHF | TGTGCCAGTAGTAATCAGGGGGCCAGTCAGCCCCAGCATTTT | 14 | TRBV19 | TRBD1 | NA | TRBJ1-5
CASSLEYPGGETQYF | TGCGCCAGCAGCTTGGAGTATCCGGGAGGAGAGACCCAGTACTTC | 15 | TRBV5-1 | TRBD2 | NA | TRBJ2-5
CASSFRQVKNIQYF | TGTGCCAGCAGCTTTCGGCAGGTCAAAAACATTCAGTACTTC | 14 | TRBV5-6 | NA | NA | TRBJ2-4
CASSTYQRSGYTF | TGTGCCAGCAGTACCTATCAGAGGTCTGGCTACACCTTC | 13 | TRBV5-8 | NA | NA | TRBJ1-2
CASSVDGFTGELFF | TGTGCCAGCAGCGTAGACGGGTTTACCGGGGAGCTGTTTTTT | 14 | TRBV9 | NA | NA | TRBJ2-2
CSVSLETQYF | TGCAGCGTTAGCCTAGAGACCCAGTACTTC | 10 | TRBV29-1 | NA | NA | TRBJ2-5
CASSTGASPLHF | TGTGCCAGCAGTACAGGAGCCTCACCCCTCCACTTT | 12 | TRBV28 | NA | NA | TRBJ1-6
CASSDYYGYTF | TGTGCCAGCAGTGACTACTATGGCTACACCTTC | 11 | TRBV2 | NA | NA | TRBJ1-2
CASSRDRNTEAFF | TGTGCCAGCAGCCGGGACAGGAACACTGAAGCTTTCTTT | 13 | TRBV12-3/TRBV12-4 | TRBD1 | many | TRBJ1-1
CASSLRLAEETQYF | TGTGCCAGCAGCTTAAGACTAGCGGAAGAGACCCAGTACTTC | 14 | TRBV7-9 | TRBD2 | NA | TRBJ2-5
CAWSLAGGASYKQFF | TGTGCCTGGAGTTTAGCGGGAGGGGCTTCCTATAAGCAGTTCTTC | 15 | TRBV30 | TRBD2 | NA | TRBJ2-1
CASSIGQGVRGVKNIQYF | TGTGCCAGTAGTATTGGGCAGGGGGTGAGAGGCGTCAAAAACATTCAGTACTTC | 18 | TRBV19 | TRBD1 | NA | TRBJ2-4
CASSEARGFQSNYGYTF | TGTGCCAGCAGTGAAGCTAGAGGGTTCCAATCTAACTATGGCTACACCTTC | 17 | TRBV6-1 | NA | NA | TRBJ1-2
CASSPGGRVPDTQYF | TGTGCCAGCTCACCAGGCGGGAGAGTCCCAGATACGCAGTATTTT | 15 | TRBV18 | TRBD2 | NA | TRBJ2-3
CATTEVGGEQFF | TGTGCCACCACCGAGGTCGGGGGGGAGCAGTTCTTC | 12 | TRBV15 | TRBD2 | NA | TRBJ2-1
CASSLAGTANTEAFF | TGTGCCAGCAGCTTAGCGGGGACAGCCAACACTGAAGCTTTCTTT | 15 | TRBV7-2 | TRBD1 | NA | TRBJ1-1
CASRPGTGGALGYTF | TGCGCCAGCAGACCCGGGACAGGGGGGGCGTTGGGCTACACCTTC | 15 | TRBV5-1 | TRBD1 | NA | TRBJ1-2
CASSLRQPQHF | TGTGCCAGCAGTTTACGTCAGCCCCAGCATTTT | 11 | TRBV27 | NA | NA | TRBJ1-5
CASSTRQGRMTSSYNEQFF | TGTGCCAGTAGTACCCGACAGGGGCGGATGACGAGCTCCTACAATGAGCAGTTCTTC | 19 | TRBV19 | TRBD1 | NA | TRBJ2-1
CASSLVWGARHTEQYF | TGTGCCAGCAGCTTAGTGTGGGGCGCGAGACATACAGAGCAGTACTTC | 16 | TRBV7-9 | NA | NA | TRBJ2-7
CASSVYGGLTDTQYF | TGTGCCAGCAGTGTATACGGGGGGCTCACAGATACGCAGTATTTT | 15 | TRBV2 | NA | few | TRBJ2-3
CASSESSGPSGMEKLFF | TGCGCCAGCAGTGAGTCTTCCGGGCCTTCGGGGATGGAAAAACTGTTTTTT | 17 | TRBV10-1 | NA | NA | TRBJ1-4
CASRDRGSHTIYF | TGTGCCAGCAGGGATAGGGGAAGTCACACCATATATTTT | 13 | TRBV27 | NA | NA | TRBJ1-3
CATSSQGVSYTF | TGTGCCACCAGCTCCCAGGGGGTGAGCTACACCTTC | 12 | TRBV24-1 | TRBD1 | NA | TRBJ1-2
CASSVTGYSYEQYF | TGTGCCAGCAGCGTGACAGGTTACTCCTACGAGCAGTACTTC | 14 | TRBV9 | NA | NA | TRBJ2-7
CASTMTGGKAFF | TGTGCCAGCACGATGACAGGGGGGAAAGCTTTCTTT | 12 | TRBV6-5 | TRBD1 | few | TRBJ1-1